The subject of this entry is one T cell receptor (beta chain). Antigen: not known. The V end was cut by 5 bases, the J end by 3 bases, with 15 bases between. Germline V gene sequence: CDR1 MNHNY, CDR2 SVGAGI (reference sequence). This CDR3 comprises 15 residues. The use of a sample-barcoded 5' primer and a J-beta primer mix characterized a second PCR of about 7 to 12 cycles. TCRdb reanalysed the 5' RACE reads using MiXCR and keeps one entry per CDR3 protein. The sample lists over 1,500,000 distinct CDR3 sequences, roughly 49% occurring once. The data originate from a study of blood T cells in healthy people across ages. Study-wide results and limits: Measured against age, TCR beta diversity per million T cells decreased in a roughly linear manner.

This chain uses TRBV6-6 with TRBJ2-3; D might be TRBD2 (6 bases). Sequenced material: blood. The receptor's source is a woman aged 35 to 49 in good health. CDR3 amino acids: CASSALGGWTDTQYF. The CDR3 coding sequence is TGTGCCAGCAGTGCACTCGGGGGTTGGACAGATACGCAGTATTTT.